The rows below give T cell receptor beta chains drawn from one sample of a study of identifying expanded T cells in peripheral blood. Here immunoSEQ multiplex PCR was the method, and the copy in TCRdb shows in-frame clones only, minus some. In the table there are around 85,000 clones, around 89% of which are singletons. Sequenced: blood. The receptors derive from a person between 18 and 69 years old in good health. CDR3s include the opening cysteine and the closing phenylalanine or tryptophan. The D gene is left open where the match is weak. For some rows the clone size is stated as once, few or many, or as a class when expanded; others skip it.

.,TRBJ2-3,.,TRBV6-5,TGTGCCAGCAGTAGCGAGTTGGGGCAGTATTTT,CASSSELGQYF
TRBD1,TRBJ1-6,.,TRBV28,TGTGCCAGCAGTCGACAGGGTAACAATTCACCCCTCCACTTT,CASSRQGNNSPLHF
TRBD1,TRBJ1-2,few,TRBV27,TGTGCCAGCAGTTTATCAAGGGGACAGGGGCTAAGCTACACCTTC,CASSLSRGQGLSYTF
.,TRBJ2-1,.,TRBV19,TGTGCCAGTAGTGTTTCGACAACCTACAATGAGCAGTTCTTC,CASSVSTTYNEQFF
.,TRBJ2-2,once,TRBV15,TGTGCCACCGAAGTCACCCCCGGGGAGCTGTTTTTT,CATEVTPGELFF
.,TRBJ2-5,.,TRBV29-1,TGCAGCGTGGAGAGAAAAGAGGAGACCCAGTACTTC,CSVERKEETQYF
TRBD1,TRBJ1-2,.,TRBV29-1,TGCAGCGTTAGACAGGGTCTGGACTATGGCTACACCTTC,CSVRQGLDYGYTF
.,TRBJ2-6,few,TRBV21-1,TGTGCCAGCAGCAAAACGTTCTCCTCTGGGGCCAACGTCCTGACTTTC,CASSKTFSSGANVLTF
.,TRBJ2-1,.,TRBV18,TGTGCCAGCTCACCGCCGGTCGGGGGAGGCAATGAGCAGTTCTTC,CASSPPVGGGNEQFF
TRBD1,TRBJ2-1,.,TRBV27,TGTGCCAGCAGTTTAGGCGGGACAGGTTACAATGAGCAGTTCTTC,CASSLGGTGYNEQFF
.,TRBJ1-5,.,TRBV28,TGTGCCAGCAGTTTATACCCGAATCAGCCCCAGCATTTT,CASSLYPNQPQHF
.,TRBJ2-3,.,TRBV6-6,TGTGCCAGCACCCTGGACTGGAAGACCACAGATACGCAGTATTTT,CASTLDWKTTDTQYF
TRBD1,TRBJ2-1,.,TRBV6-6,TGTGCCAGCAGTTACAAAGGGGACAGGGGTTACAATGAGCAGTTCTTC,CASSYKGDRGYNEQFF
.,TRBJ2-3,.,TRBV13,TGTGCCAGCAGCTTTTATTTTGAGGGCACAGATACGCAGTATTTT,CASSFYFEGTDTQYF
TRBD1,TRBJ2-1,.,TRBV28,TGTGCCAGCAGTGGGGACAGGTCTCACAATGAGCAGTTCTTC,CASSGDRSHNEQFF
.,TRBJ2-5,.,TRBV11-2,TGTGCCAGCAGCTTGGTGACACAAGAGACCCAGTACTTC,CASSLVTQETQYF
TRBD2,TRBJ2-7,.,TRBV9,TGTGCCAGCAGCGAGGGGACTAGCGGGTGGTACGAGCAGTACTTC,CASSEGTSGWYEQYF